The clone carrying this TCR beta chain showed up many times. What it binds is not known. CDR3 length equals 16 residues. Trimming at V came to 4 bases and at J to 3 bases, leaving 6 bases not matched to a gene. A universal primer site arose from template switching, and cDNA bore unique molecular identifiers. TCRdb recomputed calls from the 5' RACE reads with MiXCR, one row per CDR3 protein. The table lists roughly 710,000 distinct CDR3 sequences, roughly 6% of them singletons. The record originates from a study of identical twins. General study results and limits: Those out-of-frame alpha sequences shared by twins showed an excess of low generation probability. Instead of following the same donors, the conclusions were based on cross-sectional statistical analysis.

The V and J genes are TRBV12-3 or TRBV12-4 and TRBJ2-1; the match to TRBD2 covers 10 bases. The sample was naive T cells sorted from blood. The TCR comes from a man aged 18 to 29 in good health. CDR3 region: CASSYLAGGYYNEQFF. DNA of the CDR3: TGTGCCAGCAGTTACTTAGCGGGAGGATACTACAATGAGCAGTTCTTC.